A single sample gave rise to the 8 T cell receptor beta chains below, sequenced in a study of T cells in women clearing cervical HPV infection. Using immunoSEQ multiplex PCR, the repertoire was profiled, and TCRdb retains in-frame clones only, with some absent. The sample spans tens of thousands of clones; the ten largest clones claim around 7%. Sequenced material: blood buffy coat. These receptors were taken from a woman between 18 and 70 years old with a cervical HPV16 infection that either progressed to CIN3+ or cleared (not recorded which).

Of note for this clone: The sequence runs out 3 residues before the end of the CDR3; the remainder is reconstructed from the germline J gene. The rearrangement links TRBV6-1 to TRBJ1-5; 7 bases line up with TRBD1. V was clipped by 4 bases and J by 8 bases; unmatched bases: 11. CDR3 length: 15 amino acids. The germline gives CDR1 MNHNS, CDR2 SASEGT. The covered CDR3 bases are TGTGCCAGCAGTGCGGCAGGGGGAAGAGGGGAGCCC. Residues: CASSAAGGRGEP. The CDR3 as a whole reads CASSAAGGRGEPQHF.

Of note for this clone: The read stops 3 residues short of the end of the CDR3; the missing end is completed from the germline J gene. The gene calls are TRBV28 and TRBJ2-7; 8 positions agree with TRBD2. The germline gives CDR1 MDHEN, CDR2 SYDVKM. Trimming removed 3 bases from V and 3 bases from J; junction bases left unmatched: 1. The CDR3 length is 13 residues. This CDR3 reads CASSFGGGYEQYF. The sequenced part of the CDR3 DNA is TGTGCCAGCAGTTTCGGGGGGGGCTACGAG.

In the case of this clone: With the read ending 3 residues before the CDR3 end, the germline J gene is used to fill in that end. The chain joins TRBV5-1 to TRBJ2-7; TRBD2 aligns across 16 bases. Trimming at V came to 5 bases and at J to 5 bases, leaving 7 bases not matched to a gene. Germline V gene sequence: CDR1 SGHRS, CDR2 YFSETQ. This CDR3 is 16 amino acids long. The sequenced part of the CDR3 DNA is TGCGCCAGCAGTCCGGGACTAGCGGGGGGGGGCCACGAG. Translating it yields CASSPGLAGGGHE. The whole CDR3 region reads CASSPGLAGGGHEQYF.

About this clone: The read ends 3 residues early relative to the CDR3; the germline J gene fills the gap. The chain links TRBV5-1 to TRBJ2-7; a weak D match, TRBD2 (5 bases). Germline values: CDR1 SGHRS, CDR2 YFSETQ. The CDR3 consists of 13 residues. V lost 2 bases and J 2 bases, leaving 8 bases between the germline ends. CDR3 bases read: TGCGCCAGCAGCTTCGGGGTTGCCTACGAG. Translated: CASSFGVAYE. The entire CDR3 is CASSFGVAYEQYF. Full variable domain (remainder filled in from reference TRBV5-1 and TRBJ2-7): KAGVTQTPRYLIKTRGQQVTLSCSPISGHRSVSWYQQTPGQGLQFLFEYFSETQRNKGNFPGRFSGRQFSNSRSEMNVSTLELGDSALYLCASSFGVAYEQYFGPGTRLTVT.

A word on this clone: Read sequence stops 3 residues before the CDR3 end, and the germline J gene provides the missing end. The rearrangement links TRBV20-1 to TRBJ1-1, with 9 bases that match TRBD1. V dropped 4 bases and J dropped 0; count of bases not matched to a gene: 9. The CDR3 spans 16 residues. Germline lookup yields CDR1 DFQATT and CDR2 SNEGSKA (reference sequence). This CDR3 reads CSATDTTGGMNTEAFF. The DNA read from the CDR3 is TGCAGTGCTACAGACACGACAGGGGGAATGAACACTGAA.

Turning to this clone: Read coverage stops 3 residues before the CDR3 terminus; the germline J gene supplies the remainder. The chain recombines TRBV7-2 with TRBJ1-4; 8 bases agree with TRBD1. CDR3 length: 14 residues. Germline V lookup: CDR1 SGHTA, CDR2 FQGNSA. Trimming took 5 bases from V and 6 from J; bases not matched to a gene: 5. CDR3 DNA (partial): TGTGCCAGCAGCCAACAGGGGGGGCATGAAAAA. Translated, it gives CASSQQGGHEK. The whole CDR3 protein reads CASSQQGGHEKLFF.

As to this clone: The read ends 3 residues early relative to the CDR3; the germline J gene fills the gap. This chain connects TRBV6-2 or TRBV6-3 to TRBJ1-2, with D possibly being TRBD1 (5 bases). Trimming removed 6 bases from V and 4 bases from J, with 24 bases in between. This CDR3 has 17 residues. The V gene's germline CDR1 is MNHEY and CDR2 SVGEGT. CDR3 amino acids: CASSHHADSRIGYGYTF. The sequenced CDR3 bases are TGTGCCAGCAGCCACCATGCCGACAGTCGTATTGGCTATGGC.

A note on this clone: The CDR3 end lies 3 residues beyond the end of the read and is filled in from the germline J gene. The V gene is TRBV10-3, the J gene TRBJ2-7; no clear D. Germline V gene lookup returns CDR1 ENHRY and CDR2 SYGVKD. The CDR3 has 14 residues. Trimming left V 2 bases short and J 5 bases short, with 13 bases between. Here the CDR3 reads CAISESGYRDEQYF. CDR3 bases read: TGTGCCATCAGTGAGAGTGGCTATAGGGACGAG.